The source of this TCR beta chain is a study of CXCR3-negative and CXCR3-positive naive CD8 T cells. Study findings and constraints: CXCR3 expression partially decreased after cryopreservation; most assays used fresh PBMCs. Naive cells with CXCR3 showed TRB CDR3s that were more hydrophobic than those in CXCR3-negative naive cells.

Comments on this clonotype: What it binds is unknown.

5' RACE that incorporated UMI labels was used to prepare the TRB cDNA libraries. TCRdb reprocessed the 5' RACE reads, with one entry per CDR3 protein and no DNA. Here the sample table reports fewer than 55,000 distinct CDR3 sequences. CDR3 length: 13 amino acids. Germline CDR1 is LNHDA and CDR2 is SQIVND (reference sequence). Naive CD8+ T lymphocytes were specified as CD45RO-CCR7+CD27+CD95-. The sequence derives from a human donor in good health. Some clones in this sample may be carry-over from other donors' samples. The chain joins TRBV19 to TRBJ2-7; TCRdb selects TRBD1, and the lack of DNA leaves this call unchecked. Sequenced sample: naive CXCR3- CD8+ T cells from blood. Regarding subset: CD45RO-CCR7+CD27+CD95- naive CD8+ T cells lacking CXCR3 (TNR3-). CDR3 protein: CASSPTGRLEQYF.